This TCR beta chain emerged from a study of T cells in women clearing cervical HPV infection. In the study overall: Donors had HPV16-related CIN3 or worse; 2 had invasive cancer.

The CDR3 sequence is 13 residues long. The ends lost 7 bases at V and 2 bases at J; junction bases unmatched: 7. Germline V gene lookup returns CDR1 GTSNPN and CDR2 SVGIG (reference sequence). The repertoire was sequenced with immunoSEQ multiplex PCR; TCRdb's copy has only in-frame clones and lacks some. The table counts about 23,000 clones; about 8.6% lies in the top ten. Turning to this clone: The CDR3 end is not reached by the read, which stops 3 residues before it; the germline J gene fills it in.

This sequence joins TRBV30 and TRBJ1-1, with 7 bases matching TRBD1. The receptor was derived from a woman aged 18-69 years with a cervical HPV16 infection that either progressed to CIN3+ or cleared (not recorded which). What was sequenced was blood buffy coat. CDR3 region: CAFTTGPNTEAFF. The sequenced part of the CDR3 DNA is TGTGCCTTCACGACAGGGCCCAACACTGAA.